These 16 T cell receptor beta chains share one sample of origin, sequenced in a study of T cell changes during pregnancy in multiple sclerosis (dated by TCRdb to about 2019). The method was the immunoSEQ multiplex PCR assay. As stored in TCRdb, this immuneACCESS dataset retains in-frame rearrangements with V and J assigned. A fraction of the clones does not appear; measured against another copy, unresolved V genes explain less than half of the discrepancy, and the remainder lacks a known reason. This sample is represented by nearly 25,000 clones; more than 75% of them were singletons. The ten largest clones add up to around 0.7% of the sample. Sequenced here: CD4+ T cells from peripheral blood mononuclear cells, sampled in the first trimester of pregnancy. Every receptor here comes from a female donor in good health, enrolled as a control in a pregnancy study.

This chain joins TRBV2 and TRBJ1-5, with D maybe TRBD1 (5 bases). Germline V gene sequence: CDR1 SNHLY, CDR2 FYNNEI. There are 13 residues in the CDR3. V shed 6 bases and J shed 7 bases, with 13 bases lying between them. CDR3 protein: CASSPGLWQPQHF. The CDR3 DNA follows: TGTGCCAGCAGCCCAGGGTTGTGGCAGCCCCAGCATTTT. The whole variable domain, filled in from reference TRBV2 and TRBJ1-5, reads EPEVTQTPSHQVTQMGQEVILRCVPISNHLYFYWYRQILGQKVEFLVSFYNNEISEKSEIFDDQFSVERPDGSNFTLKIRSTKLEDSAMYFCASSPGLWQPQHFGDGTRLSIL.

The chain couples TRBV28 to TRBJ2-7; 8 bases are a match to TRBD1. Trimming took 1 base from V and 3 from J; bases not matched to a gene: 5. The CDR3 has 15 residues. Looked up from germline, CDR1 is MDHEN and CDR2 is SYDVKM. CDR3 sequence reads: CASSLLQGEVYEQYF. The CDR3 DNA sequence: TGTGCCAGCAGTTTATTACAGGGGGAGGTCTACGAGCAGTACTTC. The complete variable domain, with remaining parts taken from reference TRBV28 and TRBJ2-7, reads DVKVTQSSRYLVKRTGEKVFLECVQDMDHENMFWYRQDPGLGLRLIYFSYDVKMKEKGDIPEGYSVSREKKERFSLILESASTNQTSMYLCASSLLQGEVYEQYFGPGTRLTVT.

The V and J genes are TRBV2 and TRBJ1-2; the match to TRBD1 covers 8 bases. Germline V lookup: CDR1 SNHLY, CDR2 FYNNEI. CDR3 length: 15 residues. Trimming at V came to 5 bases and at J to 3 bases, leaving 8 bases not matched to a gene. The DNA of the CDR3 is TGTGCCAGCAGTAACGTACGGGGACAGGACTATGGCTACACCTTC. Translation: CASSNVRGQDYGYTF.

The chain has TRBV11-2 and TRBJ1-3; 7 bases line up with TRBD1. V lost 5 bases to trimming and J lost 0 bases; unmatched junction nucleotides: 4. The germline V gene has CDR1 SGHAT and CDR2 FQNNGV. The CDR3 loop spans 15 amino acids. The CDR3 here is CASSQGQISGNTIYF. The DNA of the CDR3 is TGTGCCAGCAGCCAGGGACAGATCTCTGGAAACACCATATATTTT.

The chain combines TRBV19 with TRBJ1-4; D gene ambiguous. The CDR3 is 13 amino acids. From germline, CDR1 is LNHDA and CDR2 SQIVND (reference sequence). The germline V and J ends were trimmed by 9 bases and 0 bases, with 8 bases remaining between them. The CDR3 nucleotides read TGTGCCAGCCTGACACCAACTAATGAAAAACTGTTTTTT. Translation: CASLTPTNEKLFF.

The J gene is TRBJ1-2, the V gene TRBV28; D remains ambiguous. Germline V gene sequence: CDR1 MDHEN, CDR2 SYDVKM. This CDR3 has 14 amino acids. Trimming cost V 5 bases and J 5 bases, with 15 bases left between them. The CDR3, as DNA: TGTGCCAGCAGTCCCTCGACGGGCGGGTATGGCTACACCTTC. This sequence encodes CASSPSTGGYGYTF.

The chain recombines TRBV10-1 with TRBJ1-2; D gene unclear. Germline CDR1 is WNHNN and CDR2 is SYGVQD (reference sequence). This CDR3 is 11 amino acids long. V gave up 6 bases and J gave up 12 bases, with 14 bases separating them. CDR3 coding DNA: TGCGCCAGCAGGCTTGACGTCCGGGACACCTTC. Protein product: CASRLDVRDTF.

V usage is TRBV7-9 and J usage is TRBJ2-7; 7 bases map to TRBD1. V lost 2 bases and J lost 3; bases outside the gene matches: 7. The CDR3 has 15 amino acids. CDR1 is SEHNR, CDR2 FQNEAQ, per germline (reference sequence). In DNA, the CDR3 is TGTGCCAGCAGCTTATATCGCGGACAGGTCTACGAGCAGTACTTC. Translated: CASSLYRGQVYEQYF.

The CDR3 sequence is CASSYSGGMVSYEQYF. CDR3 coding DNA: TGTGCCAGCAGTTACTCGGGCGGGATGGTCTCCTACGAGCAGTACTTC. The rearrangement joins TRBV6-5 to TRBJ2-7; tentative D call: TRBD2 (6 bases). Trimming stripped 0 bases from V and 0 bases from J, with 12 bases between. The germline gives CDR1 MNHEY, CDR2 SVGAGI. This CDR3 comprises 16 residues.

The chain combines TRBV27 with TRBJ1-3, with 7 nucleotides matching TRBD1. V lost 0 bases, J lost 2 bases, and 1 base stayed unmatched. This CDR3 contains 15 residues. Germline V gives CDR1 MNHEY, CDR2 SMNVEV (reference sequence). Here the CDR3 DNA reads TGTGCCAGCAGTTTATCGACAGGGACTGGAAACACCATATATTTT. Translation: CASSLSTGTGNTIYF.

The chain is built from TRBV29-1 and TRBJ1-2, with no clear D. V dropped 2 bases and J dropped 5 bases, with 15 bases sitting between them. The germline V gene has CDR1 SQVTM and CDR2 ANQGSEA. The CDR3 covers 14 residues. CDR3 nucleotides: TGCAGCGTTGAATACGCGCCCCAAACGTATGGCTACACCTTC. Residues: CSVEYAPQTYGYTF.

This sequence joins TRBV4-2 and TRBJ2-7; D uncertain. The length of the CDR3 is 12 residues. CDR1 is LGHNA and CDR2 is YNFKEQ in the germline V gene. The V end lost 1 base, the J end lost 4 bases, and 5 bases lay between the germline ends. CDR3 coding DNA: TGTGCCAGCAGCCAAGTGCGGTACGAGCAGTACTTC. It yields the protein CASSQVRYEQYF.

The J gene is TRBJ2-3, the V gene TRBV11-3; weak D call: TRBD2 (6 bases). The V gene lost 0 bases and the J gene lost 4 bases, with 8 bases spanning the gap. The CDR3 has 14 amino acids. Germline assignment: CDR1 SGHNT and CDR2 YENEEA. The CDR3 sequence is CASSLDRGSDTQYF. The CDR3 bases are TGTGCCAGCAGCTTAGACCGGGGGTCAGATACGCAGTATTTT. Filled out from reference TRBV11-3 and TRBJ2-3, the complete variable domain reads EAGVVQSPRYKIIEKKQPVAFWCNPISGHNTLYWYLQNLGQGPELLIRYENEEAVDDSQLPKDRFSAERLKGVDSTLKIQPAELGDSAVYLCASSLDRGSDTQYFGPGTRLTVL.

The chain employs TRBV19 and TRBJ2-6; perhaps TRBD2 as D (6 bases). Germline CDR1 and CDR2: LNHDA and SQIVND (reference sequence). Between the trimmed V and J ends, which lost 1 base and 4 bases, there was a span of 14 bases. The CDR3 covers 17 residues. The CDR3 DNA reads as TGTGCCAGTAGTATAGGTACGGGACTGTCAGGGGCCAACGTCCTGACTTTC. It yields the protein CASSIGTGLSGANVLTF.

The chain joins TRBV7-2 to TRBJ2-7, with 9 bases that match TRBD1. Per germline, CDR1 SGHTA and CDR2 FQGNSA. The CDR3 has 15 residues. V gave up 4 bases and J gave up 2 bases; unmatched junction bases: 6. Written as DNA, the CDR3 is TGTGCCAGCAGCTGGAGACAGGGGGGTACCTACGAGCAGTACTTC. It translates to CASSWRQGGTYEQYF.

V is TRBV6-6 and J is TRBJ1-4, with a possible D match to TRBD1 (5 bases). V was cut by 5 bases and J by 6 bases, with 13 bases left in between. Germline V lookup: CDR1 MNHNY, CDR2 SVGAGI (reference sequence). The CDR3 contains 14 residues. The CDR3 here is CASSQRGGYEKLFF. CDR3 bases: TGTGCCAGCAGTCAACGGGGGGGGTATGAAAAACTGTTTTTT.